The clone carrying this TCR beta chain has more than one count but fewer than ten. Its antigen is currently unknown. Each donor was healthy, and each was a bone marrow donor. The CDR3 sequence is 17 residues long. In germline, CDR1 is LGHNT, CDR2 FRNRAP. V trimming: 2 bases; J trimming: 7 bases; junction bases outside the gene matches: 15. The record originates from a study of cytomegalovirus exposure and HLA in healthy donors. Overall study findings and caveats: A later examination showed that TCR association rates differed by HLA locus, with DRB1 most and HLA-C fewest. Some highly shared sequence variants likely arose as a pipeline artifact.

The PCR made use of 60 Vbeta and 13 Jbeta primers. Here immunoSEQ multiplex PCR was the method, and the copy in TCRdb shows in-frame clones only, minus some. The profile shows some 160,000 clones, roughly 80% of them singletons. The TCR comes from a young woman in good health and CMV-seronegative. The V call is TRBV12-5, the J call TRBJ1-1; 8 nucleotides line up with TRBD1. The specimen sequenced was PBMCs. Written as DNA, the CDR3 is TGTGCTAGTGGTTTGCAGACGGACAGGGAAGTTTGGGGTGAAGCTTTCTTT. Encoded protein: CASGLQTDREVWGEAFF.